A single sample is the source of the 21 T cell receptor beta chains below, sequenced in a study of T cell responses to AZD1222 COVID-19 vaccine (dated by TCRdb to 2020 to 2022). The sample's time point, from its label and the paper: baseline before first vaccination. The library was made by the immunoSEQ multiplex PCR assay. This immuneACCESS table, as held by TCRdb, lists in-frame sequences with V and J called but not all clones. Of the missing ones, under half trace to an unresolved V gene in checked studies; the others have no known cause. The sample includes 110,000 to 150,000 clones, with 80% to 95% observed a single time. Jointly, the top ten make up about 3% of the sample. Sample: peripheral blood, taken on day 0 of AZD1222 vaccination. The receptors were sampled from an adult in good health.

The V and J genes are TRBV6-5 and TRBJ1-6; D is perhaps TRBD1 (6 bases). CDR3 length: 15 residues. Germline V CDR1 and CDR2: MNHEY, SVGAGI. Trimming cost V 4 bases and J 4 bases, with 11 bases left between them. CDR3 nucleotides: TGTGCCAGCAGTTTCGAGACAGGTTATAATTCACCCCTCCACTTT. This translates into CASSFETGYNSPLHF.

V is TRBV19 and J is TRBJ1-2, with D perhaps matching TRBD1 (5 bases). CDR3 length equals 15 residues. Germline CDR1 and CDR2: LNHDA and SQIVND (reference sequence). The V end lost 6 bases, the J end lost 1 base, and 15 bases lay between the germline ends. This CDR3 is CASSQTGGLNYGYTF. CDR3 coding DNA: TGTGCCAGTAGCCAAACAGGAGGACTTAACTATGGCTACACCTTC.

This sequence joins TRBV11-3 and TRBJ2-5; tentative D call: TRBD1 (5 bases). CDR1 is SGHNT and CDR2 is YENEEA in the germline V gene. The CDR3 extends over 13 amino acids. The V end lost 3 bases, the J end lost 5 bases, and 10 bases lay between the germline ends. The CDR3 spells CASSLLQGETQYF. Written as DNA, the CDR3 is TGTGCCAGCAGCTTGTTGCAGGGCGAGACCCAGTACTTC.

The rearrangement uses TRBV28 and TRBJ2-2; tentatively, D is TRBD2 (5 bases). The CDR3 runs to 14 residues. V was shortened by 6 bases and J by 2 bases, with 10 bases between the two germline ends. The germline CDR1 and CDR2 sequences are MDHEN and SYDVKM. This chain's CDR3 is CASRGRFNTGELFF. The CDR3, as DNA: TGTGCCAGCAGGGGGAGATTTAACACCGGGGAGCTGTTTTTT. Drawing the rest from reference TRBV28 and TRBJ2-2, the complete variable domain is DVKVTQSSRYLVKRTGEKVFLECVQDMDHENMFWYRQDPGLGLRLIYFSYDVKMKEKGDIPEGYSVSREKKERFSLILESASTNQTSMYLCASRGRFNTGELFFGEGSRLTVL.

The CDR3 sequence is CASSTSGTGKGYTF. The DNA for the CDR3 is TGTGCCAGCAGCACTTCCGGGACAGGGAAGGGCTACACCTTC. The J gene is TRBJ1-2, the V gene TRBV7-9; 9 bases agree with TRBD1. There are 14 residues in the CDR3. The ends lost 5 bases at V and 8 bases at J; junction bases unmatched: 9. Germline V gene data show CDR1 as SEHNR and CDR2 as FQNEAQ (reference sequence).

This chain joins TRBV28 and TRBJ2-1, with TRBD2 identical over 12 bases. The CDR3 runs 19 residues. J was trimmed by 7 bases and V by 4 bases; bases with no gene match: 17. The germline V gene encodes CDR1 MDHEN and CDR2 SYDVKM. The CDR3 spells CASSWLAGGPERFKNEQFF. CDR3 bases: TGTGCCAGCAGTTGGCTAGCGGGAGGGCCCGAAAGATTTAAGAATGAGCAGTTCTTC. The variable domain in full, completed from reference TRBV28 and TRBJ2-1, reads DVKVTQSSRYLVKRTGEKVFLECVQDMDHENMFWYRQDPGLGLRLIYFSYDVKMKEKGDIPEGYSVSREKKERFSLILESASTNQTSMYLCASSWLAGGPERFKNEQFFGPGTRLTVL.

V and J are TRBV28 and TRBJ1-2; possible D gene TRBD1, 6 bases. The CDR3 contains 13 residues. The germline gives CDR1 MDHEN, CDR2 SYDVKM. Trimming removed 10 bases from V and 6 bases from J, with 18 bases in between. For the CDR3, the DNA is TGTGCCATCTCCGGCGGGGGGGGCCATGGCTACACCTTC. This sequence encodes CAISGGGGHGYTF.

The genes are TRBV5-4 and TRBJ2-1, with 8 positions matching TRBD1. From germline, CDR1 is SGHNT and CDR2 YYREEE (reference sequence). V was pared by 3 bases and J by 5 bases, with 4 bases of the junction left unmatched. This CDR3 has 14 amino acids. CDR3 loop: CASSSKDRDNEQFF. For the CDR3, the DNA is TGTGCCAGCAGCTCCAAGGACAGGGACAATGAGCAGTTCTTC.

The CDR3 spells CASSDIRQMYYGYTF. DNA for the CDR3: TGTGCCAGCAGCGATATTCGACAGATGTACTATGGCTACACCTTC. This sequence joins TRBV2 and TRBJ1-2, with D possibly matching TRBD1 (5 bases). Germline CDR1 SNHLY, CDR2 FYNNEI. V was pared by 6 bases and J by 3 bases, with 17 bases between. The CDR3 loop spans 15 amino acids.

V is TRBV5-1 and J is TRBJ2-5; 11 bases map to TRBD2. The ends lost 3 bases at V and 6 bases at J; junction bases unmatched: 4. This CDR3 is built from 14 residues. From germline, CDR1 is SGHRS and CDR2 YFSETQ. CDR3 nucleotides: TGCGCCAGCAGCTCGGCTAGCGGGGGGAAGACCCAGTACTTC. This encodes CASSSASGGKTQYF.

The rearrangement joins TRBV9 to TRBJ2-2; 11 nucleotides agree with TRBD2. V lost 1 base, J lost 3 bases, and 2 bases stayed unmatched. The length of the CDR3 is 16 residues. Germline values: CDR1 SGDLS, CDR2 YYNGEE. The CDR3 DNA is TGTGCCAGCAGCGTAACTAGCGGGAGTTACACCGGGGAGCTGTTTTTT. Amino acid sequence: CASSVTSGSYTGELFF.

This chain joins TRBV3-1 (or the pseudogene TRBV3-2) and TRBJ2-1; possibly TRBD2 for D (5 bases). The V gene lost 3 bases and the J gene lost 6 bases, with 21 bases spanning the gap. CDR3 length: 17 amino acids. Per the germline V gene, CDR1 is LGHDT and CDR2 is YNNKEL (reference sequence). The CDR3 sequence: CASSQYPGSFALNEQFF. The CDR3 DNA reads TGTGCCAGCAGCCAGTATCCGGGGTCTTTCGCCCTCAATGAGCAGTTCTTC.

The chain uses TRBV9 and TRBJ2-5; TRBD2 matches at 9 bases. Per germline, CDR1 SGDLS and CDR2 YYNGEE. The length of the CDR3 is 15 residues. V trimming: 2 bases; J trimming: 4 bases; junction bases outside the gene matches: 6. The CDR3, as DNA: TGTGCCAGCAGCGTTGGTAGCGGGGGTGGAGAGACCCAGTACTTC. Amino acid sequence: CASSVGSGGGETQYF.

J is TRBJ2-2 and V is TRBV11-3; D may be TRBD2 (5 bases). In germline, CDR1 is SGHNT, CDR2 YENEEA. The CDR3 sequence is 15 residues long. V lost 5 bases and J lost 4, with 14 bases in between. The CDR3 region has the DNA TGTGCCAGCAGCACTCCGACACGGGGCACCGGGGAGCTGTTTTTT. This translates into CASSTPTRGTGELFF.

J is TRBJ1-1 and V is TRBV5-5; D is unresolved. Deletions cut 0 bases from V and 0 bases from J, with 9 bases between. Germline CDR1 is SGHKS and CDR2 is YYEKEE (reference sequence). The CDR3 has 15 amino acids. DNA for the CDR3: TGTGCCAGCAGCTTGGCTAGGGTACTGAACACTGAAGCTTTCTTT. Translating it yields CASSLARVLNTEAFF.

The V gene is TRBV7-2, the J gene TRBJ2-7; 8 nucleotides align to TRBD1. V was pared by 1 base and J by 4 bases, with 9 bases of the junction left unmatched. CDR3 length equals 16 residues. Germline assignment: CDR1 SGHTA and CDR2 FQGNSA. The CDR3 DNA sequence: TGTGCCAGCAGCTTAGTAAGCGGACAGGGATTGTACGAGCAGTACTTC. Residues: CASSLVSGQGLYEQYF.

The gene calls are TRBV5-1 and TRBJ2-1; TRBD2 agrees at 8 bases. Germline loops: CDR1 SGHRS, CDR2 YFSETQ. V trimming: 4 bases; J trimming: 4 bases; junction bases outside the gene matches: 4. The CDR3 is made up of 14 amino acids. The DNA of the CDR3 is TGCGCCAGCAGCCCCAGCGGGGGATACAATGAGCAGTTCTTC. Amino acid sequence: CASSPSGGYNEQFF.

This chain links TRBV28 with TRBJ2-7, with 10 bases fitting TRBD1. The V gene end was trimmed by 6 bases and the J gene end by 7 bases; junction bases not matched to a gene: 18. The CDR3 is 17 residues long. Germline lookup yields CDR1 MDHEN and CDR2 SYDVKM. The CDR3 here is CASSPGKFGTGDGEQYF. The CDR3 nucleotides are TGTGCCAGCAGCCCGGGGAAGTTTGGGACAGGGGACGGAGAGCAGTACTTC.

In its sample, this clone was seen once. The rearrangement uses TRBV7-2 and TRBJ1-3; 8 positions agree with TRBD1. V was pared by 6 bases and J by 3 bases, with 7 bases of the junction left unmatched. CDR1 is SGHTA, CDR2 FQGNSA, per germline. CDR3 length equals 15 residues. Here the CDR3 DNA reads TGTGCCAGCAGGTCTCAGGGGGCATTTGGAAACACCATATATTTT. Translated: CASRSQGAFGNTIYF.

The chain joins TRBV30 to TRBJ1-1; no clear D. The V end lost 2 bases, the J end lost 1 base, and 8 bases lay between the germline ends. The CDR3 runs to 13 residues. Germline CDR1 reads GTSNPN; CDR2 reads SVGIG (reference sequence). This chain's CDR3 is CAWSYNTNTEAFF. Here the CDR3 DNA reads TGTGCCTGGAGTTATAACACGAACACTGAAGCTTTCTTT.

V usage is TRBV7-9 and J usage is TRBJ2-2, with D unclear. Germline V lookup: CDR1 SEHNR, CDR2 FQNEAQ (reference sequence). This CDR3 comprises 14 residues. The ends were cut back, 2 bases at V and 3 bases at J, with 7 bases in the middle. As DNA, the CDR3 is TGTGCCAGCAGCTTAAGGGATCACACCGGGGAGCTGTTTTTT. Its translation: CASSLRDHTGELFF.